A single sample is the source of the 29 T cell receptor beta chains below, sequenced in a study of OX40 agonist ivuxolimab in advanced cancers. Method: immunoSEQ multiplex PCR; TCRdb's copy keeps in-frame clones and lacks some. The table lists about 59,000 clones, 85% of them singletons, with about 4% in the top ten. The input for sequencing was CD4+ or CD8+ T cells sorted from blood, taken in a trial of the OX40 agonist ivuxolimab. These receptors were taken from an adult with an advanced solid tumor such as melanoma, head and neck, liver or kidney cancer.

The chain joins TRBV4-1 to TRBJ2-1, with 10 bases matching TRBD1. Per the germline V gene, CDR1 is MGHRA and CDR2 is YSYEKL. This CDR3 region has 16 residues. After removal of 0 bases from V and 8 bases from J, the junction contained 7 bases not matched to a gene. Written as DNA, the CDR3 is TGCGCCAGCAGCCAAGATTACGACAGGGGGCGCGATGAGCAGTTCTTC. It encodes CASSQDYDRGRDEQFF.

The CDR3 DNA sequence: TGTGCCACCAGCAGAATCCAGGGGGATCAGCCCCAGCATTTT. Translated, it gives CATSRIQGDQPQHF. The rearrangement joins TRBV15 to TRBJ1-5; 7 bases agree with TRBD1. Germline V gene data show CDR1 as LNHNV and CDR2 as YYDKDF (reference sequence). The CDR3 has 14 residues. V lost 2 bases, J lost 5 bases, and 3 bases stayed unmatched.

This clone was seen only a few times. The chain combines TRBV15 with TRBJ1-4; D ambiguous. The CDR3 runs 15 residues. Between the trimmed V and J ends, which lost 0 bases and 4 bases, there was a span of 9 bases. The germline CDR1 and CDR2 sequences are LNHNV and YYDKDF (reference sequence). CDR3 sequence reads: CATSRDHAGNEKLFF. In DNA form, the CDR3 reads TGTGCCACCAGCAGAGATCATGCGGGTAATGAAAAACTGTTTTTT.

This clone was found once. The chain links TRBV7-6 to TRBJ2-1; D could derive from TRBD1 or TRBD2 (5 bases each). Trimming stripped 5 bases from V and 7 bases from J, with 15 bases between. The CDR3 covers 14 residues. The germline CDR1 and CDR2 sequences are SGHVS and FNYEAQ. This CDR3 is CASSPGPWANEQFF. CDR3 in DNA: TGTGCCAGCAGCCCGGGACCCTGGGCGAATGAGCAGTTCTTC.

The rearrangement joins TRBV14 to TRBJ2-5; D gene unclear. Near its end, the DNA agrees better with TRBJ2-7, so the J call may be wrong. The CDR3 contains 14 residues. The germline gives CDR1 SGHDN, CDR2 FVKESK. The CDR3 bases are TGTGCCAGCAGCCAAGAGCGAAAATCCTACGAGCAGTACTTC. It codes for CASSQERKSYEQYF.

The chain uses TRBV5-4 and TRBJ2-1, with 9 nucleotides matching TRBD2. This CDR3 is 16 amino acids long. The V gene's germline CDR1 is SGHNT and CDR2 YYREEE (reference sequence). J was trimmed by 6 bases and V by 4 bases; bases with no gene match: 11. CDR3 residues: CASSAGGGLASNEQFF. CDR3 sequence (DNA): TGTGCCAGCAGCGCTGGAGGTGGACTAGCGAGCAATGAGCAGTTCTTC.

The V and J genes are TRBV7-8 and TRBJ1-1; maybe TRBD1 (6 bases). Trimming removed 2 bases from V and 1 base from J, with 11 bases in between. Looked up from germline, CDR1 is SGHVS and CDR2 is FQNEAQ. The CDR3 consists of 15 residues. The CDR3 protein is CASSLIAGANTEAFF. The CDR3 coding sequence is TGTGCCAGCAGCTTAATCGCAGGGGCGAACACTGAAGCTTTCTTT.

This sequence joins TRBV6-1 and TRBJ2-7; 8 bases line up with TRBD1. Germline V gives CDR1 MNHNS, CDR2 SASEGT. V was pared by 6 bases and J by 2 bases, with 9 bases of the junction left unmatched. This CDR3 region has 15 residues. CDR3 bases: TGTGCCAGCAGCTTCGCGGGACAGGACGCCTACGAGCAGTACTTC. The encoded protein is CASSFAGQDAYEQYF.

The chain employs TRBV6-4 and TRBJ2-2; 7 nucleotides match TRBD1. In germline, CDR1 is MRHNA, CDR2 SNTAGT. CDR3 length: 15 amino acids. Trimming at V came to 5 bases and at J to 4 bases, leaving 7 bases not matched to a gene. Written as DNA, the CDR3 is TGTGCCAGCAGTCGAGAGGGGGCGCGCACCGGGGAGCTGTTTTTT. This translates into CASSREGARTGELFF.

This clone was detected once. This rearrangement joins TRBV5-1 to TRBJ2-1; 14 bases align to TRBD2. V shed 4 bases, J shed 9 bases, and the junction held 3 bases outside the gene matches. The V gene's germline CDR1 is SGHRS and CDR2 YFSETQ. The CDR3 totals 14 residues. The DNA of the CDR3 is TGCGCCAGCAGCCCGGGACTAGCGGGAGTTGAGCAGTTCTTC. Translated, it gives CASSPGLAGVEQFF.

The chain uses TRBV10-2 and TRBJ2-5, with a weak D call TRBD2 (5 bases). The J call could be wrong; TRBJ2-7 is a better fit for the DNA end. The CDR3 sequence is 15 residues long. Germline V gives CDR1 WSHSY, CDR2 SAAADI. The CDR3 loop is CASSDRRRTSYEQYF. CDR3 nucleotide sequence: TGCGCCAGCAGTGATCGACGGAGGACGAGCTACGAGCAGTACTTC.

The chain has TRBV4-1 and TRBJ2-3; D is undetermined. Trimming took 6 bases from V and 0 from J, leaving 13 bases between them. This CDR3 contains 15 residues. CDR1 and CDR2 (germline): MGHRA, YSYEKL. The CDR3 sequence: CASRLQAASTDTQYF. The CDR3 DNA reads TGCGCCAGCAGACTTCAAGCAGCTAGCACAGATACGCAGTATTTT.

The CDR3 loop reads CASSLAYEQYF. CDR3 coding DNA: TGTGCCAGCAGTTTAGCCTACGAGCAGTACTTC. The J gene is TRBJ2-7, the V gene TRBV28; D is uncertain. The V end was cut by 2 bases, the J end by 2 bases, with 1 base between. This CDR3 has 11 residues. The germline gives CDR1 MDHEN, CDR2 SYDVKM.

The chain links TRBV2 to TRBJ2-5; 8 bases agree with TRBD2. Matching the DNA end better, TRBJ2-7 makes the J call doubtful. CDR1 and CDR2 from the germline V gene are SNHLY and FYNNEI. CDR3 length: 15 residues. The CDR3 reads CASSEGLAGTYEQYF. The CDR3 DNA reads as TGTGCCAGCAGTGAAGGGCTAGCGGGTACTTACGAGCAGTACTTC.

The V and J genes are TRBV6-6 and TRBJ2-7, with 13 positions matching TRBD2. Trimming took 5 bases from V and 5 from J; bases not matched to a gene: 6. The CDR3 runs to 15 residues. Looked up from germline, CDR1 is MNHNY and CDR2 is SVGAGI (reference sequence). CDR3 sequence: CASSPTGTSGNEQYF. CDR3 coding DNA: TGTGCCAGCAGTCCTACTGGGACTAGCGGGAACGAGCAGTACTTC.

This clone appeared once. The V call is TRBV19, the J call TRBJ2-1, with TRBD2 matching 7 bases. After removal of 1 base from V and 2 bases from J, the junction contained 2 bases not matched to a gene. CDR1 LNHDA and CDR2 SQIVND come from the germline V gene (reference sequence). The length of the CDR3 is 15 residues. The CDR3 is CASSIASGTYNEQFF. CDR3 nucleotide sequence: TGTGCCAGTAGTATAGCAAGCGGGACCTACAATGAGCAGTTCTTC.

Only one count was recorded for this clone. The chain employs TRBV28 and TRBJ2-5, with 10 bases that match TRBD2. Germline loops: CDR1 MDHEN, CDR2 SYDVKM. There are 15 residues in the CDR3. Unmatched junction bases numbered 7, after V lost 4 bases and J lost 5 bases. DNA of the CDR3: TGTGCCAGCAGTTATATTAGCGGGGGGAAGGAGACCCAGTACTTC. Translating gives CASSYISGGKETQYF.

CDR3 DNA sequence: TGTGCCAGCAGTGATCGTGAAGTAGGAGGCGTCGACACCGGGGAGCTGTTTTTT. It is translated as CASSDREVGGVDTGELFF. The V gene is TRBV11-3, the J gene TRBJ2-2; a possible D gene is TRBD2 (5 bases). Germline assignment: CDR1 SGHNT and CDR2 YENEEA. V lost 6 bases and J 3 bases, leaving 23 bases between the germline ends. The CDR3 has 18 amino acids.

The rearrangement links TRBV11-1 to TRBJ2-3; possible D gene TRBD2, 5 bases. Trimming took 5 bases from V and 5 from J, leaving 14 bases between them. The CDR3 covers 14 residues. Looked up from germline, CDR1 is SGHAT and CDR2 is FQDESV (reference sequence). For the CDR3, the DNA is TGTGCCAGCAGCGCAGGACTGGTGAGAGATACGCAGTATTTT. Its translation: CASSAGLVRDTQYF.

The chain is built from TRBV5-6 and TRBJ2-5; 9 nucleotides align to TRBD1. The tail of the sequence fits TRBJ2-7 better, so the J call may be wrong. Germline CDR1 reads SGHDT; CDR2 reads YYEEEE. This CDR3 comprises 14 residues. As DNA, the CDR3 is TGTGCCAGCAGCTCAAGACAGGGGGTCTACGAGCAGTACTTC. This sequence encodes CASSSRQGVYEQYF.

The J gene is TRBJ2-3, the V gene TRBV9; 7 bases line up with TRBD2. This CDR3 has 16 residues. CDR1 and CDR2 (germline): SGDLS, YYNGEE. The J segment lost 5 bases and the V segment lost 3 bases, leaving 12 bases of the junction unmatched. CDR3: CASSEIPGRGKDTQYF. The DNA for the CDR3 is TGTGCCAGCAGCGAGATCCCTGGGAGGGGCAAAGATACGCAGTATTTT. The whole variable domain, remainder taken from reference TRBV9 and TRBJ2-3, is DSGVTQTPKHLITATGQRVTLRCSPRSGDLSVYWYQQSLDQGLQFLIQYYNGEERAKGNILERFSAQQFPDLHSELNLSSLELGDSALYFCASSEIPGRGKDTQYFGPGTRLTVL.

The chain carries TRBV15 and TRBJ2-7, with TRBD1 matching over 7 bases. Losses at the gene ends were 2 bases for V and 7 bases for J; bases not matched to a gene: 11. The germline gives CDR1 LNHNV, CDR2 YYDKDF (reference sequence). The CDR3 is 15 residues long. In DNA, the CDR3 is TGTGCCACCAGCAGACTTCCAGACAGGGTATGGGAGCAGTACTTC. Translation gives CATSRLPDRVWEQYF.

This clone was found once. The chain links TRBV9 to TRBJ2-3, with a weak D call TRBD2 (5 bases). Germline assignment: CDR1 SGDLS and CDR2 YYNGEE. The V end was cut by 2 bases, the J end by 2 bases, with 12 bases between. CDR3 length: 15 residues. CDR3 DNA: TGTGCCAGCAGCGTCGGGGATTACTTCACAGATACGCAGTATTTT. As protein: CASSVGDYFTDTQYF.

The sample holds one count of this clone. The chain couples TRBV27 to TRBJ2-5, with 10 bases aligning to TRBD2. Trimming took 7 bases from V and 7 from J; bases not matched to a gene: 15. CDR1 MNHEY and CDR2 SMNVEV come from the germline V gene (reference sequence). This CDR3 has 16 residues. CDR3 nucleotide sequence: TGTGCCAGCACCCATCTAGCGGGGGCTCGTCGGGGGACCCAGTACTTC. It codes for CASTHLAGARRGTQYF.

This chain uses TRBV2 with TRBJ2-5, with TRBD2 matching over 8 bases. The germline V gene encodes CDR1 SNHLY and CDR2 FYNNEI. The CDR3 runs 16 residues. V shed 2 bases, J shed 2 bases, and the junction held 7 bases outside the gene matches. The CDR3 reads CASSEQGLAIQETQYF. The CDR3 DNA reads TGTGCCAGCAGTGAACAAGGACTAGCAATTCAAGAGACCCAGTACTTC.

The chain employs TRBV5-4 and TRBJ2-6, with D possibly being TRBD1 (5 bases). V lost 1 base, J lost 4 bases, and 9 bases lay in between. The CDR3 sequence is 15 residues long. From germline, CDR1 is SGHNT and CDR2 YYREEE (reference sequence). The CDR3 loop is CASSLQGSGANVLTF. CDR3 DNA sequence: TGTGCCAGCAGCTTGCAGGGTTCGGGGGCCAACGTCCTGACTTTC.

The rearrangement joins TRBV9 to TRBJ2-2, with 12 nucleotides matching TRBD2. V trimming: 2 bases; J trimming: 4 bases; junction bases outside the gene matches: 3. CDR1 and CDR2 (germline): SGDLS, YYNGEE. The CDR3 is 16 residues long. Written as DNA, the CDR3 is TGTGCCAGCAGCGTCGGACTAGCGGGAACCACCGGGGAGCTGTTTTTT. Its translation is CASSVGLAGTTGELFF.

The chain recombines TRBV5-1 with TRBJ1-4, with 9 bases matching TRBD1. Per the germline V gene, CDR1 is SGHRS and CDR2 is YFSETQ. V was pared by 3 bases and J by 1 base, with 4 bases of the junction left unmatched. The length of the CDR3 is 16 residues. CDR3 loop: CASSWGGQGTNEKLFF. The CDR3 nucleotides are TGCGCCAGCAGCTGGGGGGGACAGGGAACTAATGAAAAACTGTTTTTT.

The CDR3 bases are TGTGCCAGCAGTGAAAGGTGGGACAGCTACAATGAGCAGTTCTTC. It translates to CASSERWDSYNEQFF. The chain has TRBV6-1 and TRBJ2-1, with 7 bases fitting TRBD1. Germline V gene lookup returns CDR1 MNHNS and CDR2 SASEGT. The V segment lost 2 bases and the J segment 3 bases; nucleotides outside the gene matches: 4. The CDR3 extends over 15 amino acids.